This TCR beta chain was sequenced in a study of sequential checkpoint blockade in melanoma. The treatment here: randomized to nivolumab then ipilimumab (arm A) or the reverse (arm B). With 2 bases removed from V and 2 bases from J, the gap between germline ends came to 7 bases. This CDR3 is 13 amino acids long. Germline V gives CDR1 LNHDA, CDR2 SQIVND (reference sequence). TCRdb's table, derived via immunoSEQ multiplex PCR, lists solely in-frame clones and lacks some. The sample consists of more than 8,000 clones, 59% of them appearing once. The TCR comes from a human donor with melanoma. The chain couples TRBV19 to TRBJ2-7; D is unclear. The material was CD8+ T cells sorted from blood (inferred from file names), obtained from a patient given nivolumab and ipilimumab in sequence. In DNA form, the CDR3 reads TGTGCCAGTAGTATAAGGAGTCCCTACGAGCAGTACTTC. Translation gives CASSIRSPYEQYF.